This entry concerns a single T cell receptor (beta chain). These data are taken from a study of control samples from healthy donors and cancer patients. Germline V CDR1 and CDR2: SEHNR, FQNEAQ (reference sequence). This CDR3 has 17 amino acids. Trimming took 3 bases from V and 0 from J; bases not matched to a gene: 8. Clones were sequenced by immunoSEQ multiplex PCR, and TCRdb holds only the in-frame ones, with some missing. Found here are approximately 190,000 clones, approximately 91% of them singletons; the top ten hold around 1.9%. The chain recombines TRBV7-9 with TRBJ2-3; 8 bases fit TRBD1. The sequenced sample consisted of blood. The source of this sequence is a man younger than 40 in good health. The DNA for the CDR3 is TGTGCCAGCAGCTTGGGACAGGCCGGCCTTAGCACAGATACGCAGTATTTT. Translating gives CASSLGQAGLSTDTQYF.